The 23 T cell receptor beta chains presented below share a single source sample, sequenced in a study of shared clonotypes between healthy human individuals. Sequencing used immunoSEQ multiplex PCR; TCRdb keeps in-frame clones, though not all of them. The sample includes 2 million to 2.5 million clones, 80% to 95% of them seen just once. The sequencing input was naive CD4+ T cells from PBMCs. The subset was: CD45RA+ positively selected. The receptors stem from a man aged 18 to 35 in good health. Some clones in this sample may be carry-over from other donors' samples.

The chain is built from TRBV5-4 and TRBJ2-7; D not certain. The V gene lost 0 bases and the J gene lost 5 bases, with 9 bases spanning the gap. Germline V gene lookup returns CDR1 SGHNT and CDR2 YYREEE (reference sequence). The CDR3 has 13 amino acids. Here the CDR3 DNA reads TGTGCCAGCAGCTTGGGATTAAGTAACGAGCAGTACTTC. Translating it yields CASSLGLSNEQYF.

V and J are TRBV6-6 and TRBJ1-2; no definite D call. The V gene lost 5 bases and the J gene lost 8 bases, with 15 bases spanning the gap. The CDR3 consists of 13 residues. Germline V lookup: CDR1 MNHNY, CDR2 SVGAGI (reference sequence). The CDR3 reads CASSAPYNVGYTF. In nucleotides, the CDR3 is TGTGCCAGCAGTGCACCTTACAACGTCGGCTACACCTTC.

CDR3 sequence: CASSQNMNTEAFF. DNA of the CDR3: TGCGCCAGCAGCCAAAACATGAACACTGAAGCTTTCTTT. This chain joins TRBV4-3 and TRBJ1-1; no definite D call. The CDR3 contains 13 residues. Germline V gives CDR1 LGHNA, CDR2 YSLEER. V dropped 2 bases and J dropped 0 bases, with 4 bases sitting between them.

The chain recombines TRBV25-1 with TRBJ2-3, with D possibly matching TRBD2 (5 bases). The CDR3 is made up of 16 amino acids. V was clipped by 6 bases and J by 0 bases, with 16 bases between them. Looked up from germline, CDR1 is MGHDK and CDR2 is SYGVNS. The CDR3 coding sequence is TGTGCCAGCAGCCCATTGGGAGCGTCTAGCACAGATACGCAGTATTTT. Translating gives CASSPLGASSTDTQYF.

The genes are TRBV7-9 and TRBJ2-2; TRBD2 agrees at 10 bases. Germline assignment: CDR1 SEHNR and CDR2 FQNEAQ (reference sequence). V trimming: 5 bases; J trimming: 0 bases; junction bases outside the gene matches: 3. CDR3 length: 16 amino acids. CDR3 sequence: CASSGGLASNTGELFF. In DNA form, the CDR3 reads TGTGCCAGCAGCGGGGGACTAGCGTCGAACACCGGGGAGCTGTTTTTT.

About this clone itself: Other DNA sequences in the sample encode the same CDR3. The rearrangement links TRBV9 to TRBJ2-3; D is possibly TRBD2 (6 bases). Germline V gene sequence: CDR1 SGDLS, CDR2 YYNGEE. Between the trimmed V and J ends, which lost 0 bases and 0 bases, there was a span of 8 bases. The CDR3 is made up of 15 amino acids. The DNA for the CDR3 is TGTGCCAGCAGCGTAGCCGGGGGAAGCACAGATACGCAGTATTTT. This translates into CASSVAGGSTDTQYF.

The genes are TRBV28 and TRBJ1-4; tentatively, D is TRBD1 (6 bases). From germline, CDR1 is MDHEN and CDR2 SYDVKM. Trimming removed 5 bases at V and 2 bases at J, with 12 bases between. This CDR3 spans 15 amino acids. The CDR3 DNA is TGTGCCAGCAGTCCACTAGGGGGGACTAATGAAAAACTGTTTTTT. Translated, it gives CASSPLGGTNEKLFF.

This chain joins TRBV19 and TRBJ1-4; D is uncertain. Germline CDR1 LNHDA, CDR2 SQIVND (reference sequence). Trimming removed 6 bases at V and 1 base at J, with 15 bases between. The CDR3 is made up of 16 amino acids. CDR3 sequence reads: CASSPLTGRTNEKLFF. CDR3 bases: TGTGCCAGTAGCCCTTTAACCGGGAGAACTAATGAAAAACTGTTTTTT.

The chain is built from TRBV7-2 and TRBJ2-7, with D tentatively TRBD1 (7 bases). The germline CDR1 and CDR2 sequences are SGHTA and FQGNSA. The CDR3 sequence is 14 residues long. Trimming removed 4 bases from V and 7 bases from J, with 17 bases in between. This CDR3 reads CASSSGGTLKEQYF. CDR3 in DNA: TGTGCCAGCAGCTCAGGGGGGACTCTTAAAGAGCAGTACTTC.

The CDR3 DNA is TGTGCCAGCTCACCCTACCCACCCAGCGGGAGACGAACAGATACGCAGTATTTT. Its protein is CASSPYPPSGRRTDTQYF. The rearrangement links TRBV18 to TRBJ2-3; 8 bases are a match to TRBD2. Losses at the gene ends were 3 bases for V and 3 bases for J; bases not matched to a gene: 14. The germline V gene has CDR1 KGHSH and CDR2 LQKENI. The CDR3 is 18 residues long.

The chain employs TRBV5-1 and TRBJ2-4, with TRBD1 as a possible D gene (6 bases). CDR1 and CDR2 (germline): SGHRS, YFSETQ. Deletions cut 5 bases from V and 8 bases from J, with 14 bases between. The CDR3 extends over 13 amino acids. The CDR3 here is CASRTGTTDIQYF. The CDR3 region has the DNA TGCGCCAGCAGAACGGGGACAACAGACATTCAGTACTTC. Complete variable domain (other parts from reference TRBV5-1 and TRBJ2-4): KAGVTQTPRYLIKTRGQQVTLSCSPISGHRSVSWYQQTPGQGLQFLFEYFSETQRNKGNFPGRFSGRQFSNSRSEMNVSTLELGDSALYLCASRTGTTDIQYFGAGTRLSVL.

Note on this clone: Other DNA sequences of this sample code for an identical CDR3. This sequence joins TRBV5-1 and TRBJ2-1, with TRBD1 as a possible D gene (5 bases). V was trimmed by 0 bases and J by 8 bases, leaving 12 bases between them. CDR1 and CDR2 from the germline V gene are SGHRS and YFSETQ. This CDR3 has 14 amino acids. The CDR3 loop reads CASSLVQGSDEQFF. CDR3 sequence (DNA): TGCGCCAGCAGCTTGGTTCAGGGCAGCGATGAGCAGTTCTTC.

The sample holds a few counts of this clone. The chain carries TRBV7-2 and TRBJ1-5; D call uncertain. The CDR3 runs to 17 residues. V dropped 5 bases and J dropped 1 base, with 18 bases sitting between them. The germline V gene has CDR1 SGHTA and CDR2 FQGNSA. CDR3 loop: CASSQRQTSRSNQPQHF. The CDR3 nucleotides are TGTGCCAGCAGCCAGAGGCAGACCTCGAGGAGCAATCAGCCCCAGCATTTT.

Notes on this clone: The same CDR3 also results from other DNA sequences found in this sample. V is TRBV5-1 and J is TRBJ1-1; D gene uncertain. The germline V gene encodes CDR1 SGHRS and CDR2 YFSETQ. The CDR3 is 13 amino acids. V lost 0 bases and J lost 2, with 5 bases in between. CDR3 in DNA: TGCGCCAGCAGCTTGGTTCCAAACACTGAAGCTTTCTTT. Encoded protein: CASSLVPNTEAFF.

The chain carries TRBV6-5 and TRBJ1-5, with a possible D match to TRBD1 (6 bases). Trimming left V 8 bases short and J 4 bases short, with 18 bases between. Germline CDR1 reads MNHEY; CDR2 reads SVGAGI. The CDR3 is made up of 15 amino acids. CDR3 region: CASSKGGLRNQPQHF. The DNA of the CDR3 is TGTGCCAGCTCTAAGGGGGGGTTAAGGAATCAGCCCCAGCATTTT.

The rearrangement joins TRBV5-1 to TRBJ1-5, with unresolved D. The CDR3 runs to 14 residues. Looked up from germline, CDR1 is SGHRS and CDR2 is YFSETQ. V was cut by 5 bases and J by 7 bases, with 16 bases left in between. The CDR3 here is CASSGWEVVQPQHF. CDR3 DNA: TGCGCCAGCAGTGGGTGGGAAGTGGTCCAGCCCCAGCATTTT.

CDR3 coding DNA: TGTGCCAGCAGAGGGGGACGGGGAACCCTCACCACAGATACGCAGTATTTT. Its protein is CASRGGRGTLTTDTQYF. The chain employs TRBV11-2 and TRBJ2-3; D is possibly TRBD1 (6 bases). Trimming removed 6 bases from V and 2 bases from J, with 21 bases in between. The CDR3 runs 17 residues. CDR1 SGHAT and CDR2 FQNNGV come from the germline V gene.

The rearrangement joins TRBV4-2 to TRBJ2-1; TRBD2 matches at 8 bases. Germline trimming cut 1 base from V and 6 bases from J; bases unmatched to any gene: 5. Germline V gene sequence: CDR1 LGHNA, CDR2 YNFKEQ. This CDR3 spans 15 amino acids. CDR3 amino acids: CASSQVLAATNEQFF. The CDR3 DNA is TGTGCCAGCAGCCAAGTACTAGCGGCCACCAATGAGCAGTTCTTC.

This clone was counted a single time. This rearrangement joins TRBV28 to TRBJ1-5, with D unresolved. With 6 bases removed from V and 9 bases from J, the gap between germline ends came to 15 bases. CDR1 is MDHEN and CDR2 is SYDVKM in the germline V gene. The CDR3 loop spans 13 amino acids. CDR3 sequence reads: CASSPGLMRPQHF. The CDR3 nucleotides read TGTGCCAGCAGCCCCGGGCTGATGCGGCCCCAGCATTTT.

About this clone: Other DNA sequences within the sample encode an identical CDR3. This chain connects TRBV15 to TRBJ1-1, with 7 bases matching TRBD1. CDR1 LNHNV and CDR2 YYDKDF come from the germline V gene (reference sequence). Trimming cost V 3 bases and J 1 base; bases outside gene matches: 2. This CDR3 comprises 14 residues. CDR3 bases: TGTGCCACCAGCAGGGGACAGAGGAACACTGAAGCTTTCTTT. It codes for CATSRGQRNTEAFF. Supplemented by reference TRBV15 and TRBJ1-1, the full variable domain reads DAMVIQNPRYQVTQFGKPVTLSCSQTLNHNVMYWYQQKSSQAPKLLFHYYDKDFNNEADTPDNFQSRRPNTSFCFLDIRSPGLGDTAMYLCATSRGQRNTEAFFGQGTRLTVV.

J is TRBJ2-5 and V is TRBV7-8; 10 bases line up with TRBD2. Trimming took 7 bases from V and 1 from J; bases not matched to a gene: 0. Germline CDR1 reads SGHVS; CDR2 reads FQNEAQ. This CDR3 has 13 residues. Written as DNA, the CDR3 is TGTGCCAGCATAGCGGGAGGCCAAGAGACCCAGTACTTC. It codes for CASIAGGQETQYF. Variable domain in full (rest from reference TRBV7-8 and TRBJ2-5): GAGVSQSPRYKVAKRGQDVALRCDPISGHVSLFWYQQALGQGPEFLTYFQNEAQLDKSGLPSDRFFAERPEGSVSTLKIQRTQQEDSAVYLCASIAGGQETQYFGPGTRLLVL.

The chain has TRBV20-1 and TRBJ1-2; a possible D gene is TRBD1 (5 bases). This CDR3 region has 11 residues. CDR1 is DFQATT, CDR2 SNEGSKA, per germline (reference sequence). CDR3 bases: TGCGCCCGCGGGGGATGGTATGGCTACACCTTC. Its translation is CARGGWYGYTF.

The J gene is TRBJ2-3, the V gene TRBV28; D perhaps matches TRBD1 (5 bases). V lost 6 bases, J lost 0 bases, and 10 bases lay in between. The germline V gene encodes CDR1 MDHEN and CDR2 SYDVKM. CDR3 length: 14 amino acids. Here the CDR3 reads CASRLDKSTDTQYF. CDR3 nucleotide sequence: TGTGCCAGCAGGCTGGACAAGAGCACAGATACGCAGTATTTT.